This T cell receptor (beta chain) emerged from a study of OX40 agonist ivuxolimab in advanced cancers. Study outcomes and limitations: Both CD4+ and CD8+ T cell populations in blood had undergone clonal expansion by week 6 at 0.1 to 3.0 mg/kg. Partial responders at 0.1-3.0 mg/kg had among the lowest clonal expansion.

As for this clone: The antigen is undetermined.

Produced via immunoSEQ multiplex PCR; TCRdb's table is partial and in-frame only. Here the sample spans tens of thousands of clones, approximately 94% being singletons. V was cut by 2 bases and J by 5 bases, with 16 bases left in between. This CDR3 is built from 15 residues. Per germline, CDR1 MNHNS and CDR2 SASEGT. The clonotype originates from an adult with an advanced solid tumor such as melanoma, head and neck, liver or kidney cancer. The sequences come from CD4+ or CD8+ T cells sorted from blood, collected in a trial of the OX40 agonist ivuxolimab. The genes are TRBV6-1 and TRBJ2-7; no definite D call. The CDR3 DNA reads as TGTGCCAGCAGTGAATGGAGCCCTGGTGAGCACGAGCAGTACTTC. Amino acids: CASSEWSPGEHEQYF.